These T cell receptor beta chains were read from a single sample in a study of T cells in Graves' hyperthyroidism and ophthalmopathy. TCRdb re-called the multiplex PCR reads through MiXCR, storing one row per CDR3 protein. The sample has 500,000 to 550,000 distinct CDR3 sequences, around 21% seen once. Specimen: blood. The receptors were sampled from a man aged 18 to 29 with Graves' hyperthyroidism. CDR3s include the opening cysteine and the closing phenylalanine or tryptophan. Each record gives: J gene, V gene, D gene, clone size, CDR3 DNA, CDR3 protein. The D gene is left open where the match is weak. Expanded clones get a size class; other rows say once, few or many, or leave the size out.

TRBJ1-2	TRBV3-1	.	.	TGTGCCAGCAGCCCCTTACAGGGAAACGGCTACACCTTC	CASSPLQGNGYTF
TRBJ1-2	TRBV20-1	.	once	TGCAGTGCTAGGCTACTAGAGAGCTATGGCTACACCTTC	CSARLLESYGYTF
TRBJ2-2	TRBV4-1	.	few	TGCGCCAGCAGCCTCCCTGTGGGGCAAGCCGGGGAGCTGTTTTTT	CASSLPVGQAGELFF
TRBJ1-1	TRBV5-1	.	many	TGCGCCAGCAGCATTACGGAAATGAACACTGAAGCTTTCTTT	CASSITEMNTEAFF
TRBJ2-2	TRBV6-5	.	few	TGTGCCAGCAGTTACGACACCTCCGGGGTGACCGGGGAGCTGTTTTTT	CASSYDTSGVTGELFF
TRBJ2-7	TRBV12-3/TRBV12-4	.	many	TGTGCCAGCAGCGCCACTAATCTCATATACGAGCAGTACTTC	CASSATNLIYEQYF
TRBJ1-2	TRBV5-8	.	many	TGTGCCAGCAGCTTGAAGAAGACAGCGAGCTATGGCTACACCTTC	CASSLKKTASYGYTF
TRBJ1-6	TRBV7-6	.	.	TGTGCCAGCAGCTCTAGCCCCGATGCGGACTCACCCCTCCACTTT	CASSSSPDADSPLHF
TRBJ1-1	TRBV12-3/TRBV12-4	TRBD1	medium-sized	TGTGCCAGCACCAGACAGGGGAAGAACACTGAAGCTTTCTTT	CASTRQGKNTEAFF
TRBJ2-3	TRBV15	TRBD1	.	TGTGCCACCCGCGACAGGGGTGGGCCCCGCACAGATACGCAGTATTTT	CATRDRGGPRTDTQYF
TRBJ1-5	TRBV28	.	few	TGTGCCAGCAGTTCCCTGACCCTGTCTTTGCAGCCCCAGCATTTT	CASSSLTLSLQPQHF
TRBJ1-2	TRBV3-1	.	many	TGTGCCAGCCTGTCGACCGGGGCCGGCTACACCTTC	CASLSTGAGYTF
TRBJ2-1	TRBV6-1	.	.	TGTGCCGGCAGTGAGGCGGGGGCGGGAAATGAGCAGTTCTTC	CAGSEAGAGNEQFF
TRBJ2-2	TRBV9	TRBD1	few	TGTGCCAGCAGCACAACCGGGACAGCGAACGCCGGGGAGCTGTTTTTT	CASSTTGTANAGELFF
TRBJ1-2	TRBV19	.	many	TGTGCCAGCAAAGAGGGAATCTATGGCTACACCTTC	CASKEGIYGYTF
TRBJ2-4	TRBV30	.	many	TGTGCCTGGAGTGGAGGACCAAACATTCAGTACTTC	CAWSGGPNIQYF
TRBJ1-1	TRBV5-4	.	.	TGTGCCAGCAGCCGGCTGGGGGTAGGAAACACTGAAGCTTTCTTT	CASSRLGVGNTEAFF
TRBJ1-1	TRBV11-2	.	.	TGTGCCAGCAGCTTAAATTCAGGGGCGTATATGGGTACTGAAGCTTTCTTT	CASSLNSGAYMGTEAFF
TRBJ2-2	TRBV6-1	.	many	TGTGCCAGCAGTGAAATGGCGACCGGGGAGCTGTTTTTT	CASSEMATGELFF
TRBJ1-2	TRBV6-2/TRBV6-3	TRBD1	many	TGTGCCAGCAGTGACAGGGATGGCTACACCTTC	CASSDRDGYTF
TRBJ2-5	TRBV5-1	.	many	TGCGCCAGCCTCGAATCCGACAGACAAGAGACCCAGTACTTC	CASLESDRQETQYF
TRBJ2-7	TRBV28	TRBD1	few	TGTGCCAGCACCCCCGCGACAGGGGTCTACGAGCAGTACTTC	CASTPATGVYEQYF
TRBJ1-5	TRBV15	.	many	TGTGCCACCAGCACACCATTCCAGGGTGACGGAAAGCAGCCCCAGCATTTT	CATSTPFQGDGKQPQHF
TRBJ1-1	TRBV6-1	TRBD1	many	TGTGCCAGCAGTCTCGGGACAGCGGTAAATGAAGCTTTCTTT	CASSLGTAVNEAFF
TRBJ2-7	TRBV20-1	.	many	TGCAGTGACAGGGATATCGGCTACGAGCAGTACTTC	CSDRDIGYEQYF
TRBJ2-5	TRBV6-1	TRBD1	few	TGTGCCAGCAGTCCCCGGGAGCGACAGGGGGCGTGGGAGACCCAGTACTTC	CASSPRERQGAWETQYF
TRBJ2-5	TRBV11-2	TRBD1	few	TGTGCCAGCAGCCCAGGGACAGGGGGCGGAGAGACCCAGTACTTC	CASSPGTGGGETQYF
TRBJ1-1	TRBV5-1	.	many	TGCGCCAGCAGCTTGGGATCGGGGACGAACACTGAAGCTTTCTTT	CASSLGSGTNTEAFF
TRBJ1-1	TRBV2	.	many	TGTGCCAGCAAGAGGGGAGGGAGCACTGAAGCTTTCTTT	CASKRGGSTEAFF
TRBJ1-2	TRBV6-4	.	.	TGTGCCAGCAGTGCCTCCCCCGGGGCAGGGGTAGGAAATGGCTACACCTTC	CASSASPGAGVGNGYTF
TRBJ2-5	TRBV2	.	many	TGTGCCAGCAGTATGGGGGATGAGACCCAGTACTTC	CASSMGDETQYF
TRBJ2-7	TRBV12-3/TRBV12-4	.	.	TGTGCCAGCAGTTTAGCGAGGGGAACCGAGCAGTACTTC	CASSLARGTEQYF
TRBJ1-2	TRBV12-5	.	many	TGTGCTAGTGGTATTGAGGGTCAGGGTCGATCGGATGGCTACACCTTC	CASGIEGQGRSDGYTF
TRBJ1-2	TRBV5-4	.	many	TGTGCCAGCAGCTTAGGACAGCCCCCCGACTATGGCTACACCTTC	CASSLGQPPDYGYTF
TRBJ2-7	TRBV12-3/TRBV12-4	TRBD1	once	TGTGCCAGCAGCCGAAGGACAGGGCAGCGCGAGCAGTACTTC	CASSRRTGQREQYF
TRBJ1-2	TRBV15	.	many	TGTGCCACCAGCAGAGATTCGAGTGGCTACACCTTC	CATSRDSSGYTF
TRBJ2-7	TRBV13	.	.	TGTGCCAGCAGCTTAAGGTCGCCCTACGAGCAGTACTTC	CASSLRSPYEQYF
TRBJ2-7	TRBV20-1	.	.	TGCAGTGCTAGAGGCGACGCCTACGAGCAGTACTTC	CSARGDAYEQYF
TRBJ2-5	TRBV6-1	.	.	TGTGCCAGCAGTGAAGCGCTTAGGGTTCCCCTGGGAGAGACCCAGTACTTC	CASSEALRVPLGETQYF
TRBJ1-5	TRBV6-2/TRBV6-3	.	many	TGTGCCAGCAGTTACCCGGAGCATAGCAATCAGCCCCAGCATTTT	CASSYPEHSNQPQHF
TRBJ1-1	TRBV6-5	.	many	TGTGCCAGCAGTTATAGAGCGGCGGGGAATCCTGAAGCTTTCTTT	CASSYRAAGNPEAFF
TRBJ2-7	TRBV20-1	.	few	TGCAGTGCTCCTCAGATTCGATTGGGGCTTCCCTACGAGCAGTACTTC	CSAPQIRLGLPYEQYF
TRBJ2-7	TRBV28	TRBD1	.	TGTGCCAGCAGTTTTAGCCCAGAGGGGGCCCTTTTC	CASSFSPEGALF
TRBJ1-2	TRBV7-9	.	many	TGTGCCAGCAGCTTAGGGTCTTCGGCAGACACCTTC	CASSLGSSADTF
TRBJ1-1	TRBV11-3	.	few	TGTGCCAGCAGCTTAGCCGGACAGACGAGCACTGAAGCTTTCTTT	CASSLAGQTSTEAFF
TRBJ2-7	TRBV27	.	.	TGTGCCAGCAGTTTGGGACGCCCGGGCCCGACAAACTACGAGCAGTACTTC	CASSLGRPGPTNYEQYF
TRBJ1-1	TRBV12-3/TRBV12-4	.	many	TGTGCCAGCAGTTTCGGGGCGAGTCAAGCTTTCTTT	CASSFGASQAFF
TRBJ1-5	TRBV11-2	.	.	TGTGCCAGCAGCTTAGACGGAAACTTCGGCGGTCAGCCCCAGCATTTT	CASSLDGNFGGQPQHF
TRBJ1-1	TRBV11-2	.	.	TGTGCCAGCAGCTTAGATCATGCCCAGGGTAAAGCTTTCTTT	CASSLDHAQGKAFF
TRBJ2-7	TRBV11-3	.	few	TGTGCCAGCATCAGTATAATATTCGAGCAGTACTTC	CASISIIFEQYF
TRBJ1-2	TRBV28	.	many	TGTGCCAGCAGTTTCCCTCACCCGGCAGGGAGGGTTAACTATGGCTACACCTTC	CASSFPHPAGRVNYGYTF